This record looks at one TCR beta chain sequence and its context. Its cognate antigen is unknown. In the sorted-subset replicate PCRs, 150 to 250 ng DNA, tens of thousands of T cell genomes, was used. Here immunoSEQ multiplex PCR was the method, and the copy in TCRdb shows in-frame clones only, minus some. Among under 1,900,000 clones, approximately 98.5% were seen once, and the ten largest hold 0.36%. This sample stems from a study of shared clonotypes between healthy human individuals. Study conclusions and caveats: Generation of non-shared clonotypes was less probable than generation of clonotypes shared by all four donors. Clonotype sharing across donors was expected to vary with sequencing depth.

Trimming pared 3 bases from V and 4 bases from J, leaving 11 bases between. In germline, CDR1 is SEHNR, CDR2 FQNEAQ (reference sequence). CDR3 length: 14 residues. Sequences were obtained from naive CD4+ T cells sorted from blood. Subset indicated: CD45RA+ positively selected. The clonotype comes from a man between 25 and 39 years old in good health. The rearrangement joins TRBV7-9 to TRBJ2-3; tentatively, D is TRBD1 or TRBD2 (5 bases each). The CDR3 reads CASSFPVGADTQYF. In nucleotides, the CDR3 is TGTGCCAGCAGCTTTCCCGTGGGGGCAGATACGCAGTATTTT. Together with reference TRBV7-9 and TRBJ2-3, the CDR3 gives the full variable domain: DTGVSQNPRHKITKRGQNVTFRCDPISEHNRLYWYRQTLGQGPEFLTYFQNEAQLEKSRLLSDRFSAERPKGSFSTLEIQRTEQGDSAMYLCASSFPVGADTQYFGPGTRLTVL.